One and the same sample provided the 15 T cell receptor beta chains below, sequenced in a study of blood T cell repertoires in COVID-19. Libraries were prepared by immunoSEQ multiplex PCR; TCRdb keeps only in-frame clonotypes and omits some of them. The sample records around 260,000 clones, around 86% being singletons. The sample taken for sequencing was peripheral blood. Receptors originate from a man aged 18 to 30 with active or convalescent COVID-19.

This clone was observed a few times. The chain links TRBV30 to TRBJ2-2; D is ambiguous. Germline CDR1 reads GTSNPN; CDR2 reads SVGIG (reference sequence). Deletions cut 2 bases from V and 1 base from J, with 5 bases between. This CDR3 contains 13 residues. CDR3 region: CAWSRLNTGELFF. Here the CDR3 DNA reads TGTGCCTGGAGTCGGTTGAACACCGGGGAGCTGTTTTTT.

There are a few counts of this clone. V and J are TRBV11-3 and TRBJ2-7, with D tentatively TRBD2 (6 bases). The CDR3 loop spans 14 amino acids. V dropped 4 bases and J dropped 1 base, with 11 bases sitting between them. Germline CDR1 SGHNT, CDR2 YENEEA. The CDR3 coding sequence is TGTGCCAGCAGCTCAACCCGGGGGTCCTACGAGCAGTACTTC. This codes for CASSSTRGSYEQYF. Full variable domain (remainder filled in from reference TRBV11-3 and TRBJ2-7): EAGVVQSPRYKIIEKKQPVAFWCNPISGHNTLYWYLQNLGQGPELLIRYENEEAVDDSQLPKDRFSAERLKGVDSTLKIQPAELGDSAVYLCASSSTRGSYEQYFGPGTRLTVT.

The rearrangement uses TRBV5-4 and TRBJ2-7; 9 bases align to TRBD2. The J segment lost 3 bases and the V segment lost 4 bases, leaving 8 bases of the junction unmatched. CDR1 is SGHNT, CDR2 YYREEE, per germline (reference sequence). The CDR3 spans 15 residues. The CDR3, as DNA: TGTGCCAGCAGCCCCATAGCGGGGGCCGACTACGAGCAGTACTTC. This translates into CASSPIAGADYEQYF.

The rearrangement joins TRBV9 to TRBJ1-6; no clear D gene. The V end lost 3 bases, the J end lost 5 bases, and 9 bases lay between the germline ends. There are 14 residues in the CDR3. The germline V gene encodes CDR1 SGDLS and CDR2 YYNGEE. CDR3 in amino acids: CASSGTVHNSPLHF. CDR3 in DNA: TGTGCCAGCAGCGGAACGGTACATAATTCACCCCTCCACTTT.

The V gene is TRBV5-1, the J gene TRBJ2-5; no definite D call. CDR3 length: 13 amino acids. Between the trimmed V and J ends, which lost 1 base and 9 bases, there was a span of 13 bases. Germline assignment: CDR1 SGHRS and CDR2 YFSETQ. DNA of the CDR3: TGCGCCAGCAGCTTGTCGACCCAGGTCGCCCAGTACTTC. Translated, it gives CASSLSTQVAQYF.

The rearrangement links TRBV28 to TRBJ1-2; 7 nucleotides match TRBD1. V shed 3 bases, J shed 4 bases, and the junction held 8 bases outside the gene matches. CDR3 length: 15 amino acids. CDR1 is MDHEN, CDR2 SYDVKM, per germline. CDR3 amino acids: CASSLGDRQGYGYTF. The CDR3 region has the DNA TGTGCCAGCAGTTTGGGGGACCGACAGGGCTATGGCTACACCTTC.

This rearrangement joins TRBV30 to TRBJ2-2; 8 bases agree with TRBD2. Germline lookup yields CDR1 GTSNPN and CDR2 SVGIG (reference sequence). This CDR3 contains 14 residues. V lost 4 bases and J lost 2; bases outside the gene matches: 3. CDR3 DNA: TGTGCCTGGACTAGCGGGTCTAACACCGGGGAGCTGTTTTTT. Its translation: CAWTSGSNTGELFF.

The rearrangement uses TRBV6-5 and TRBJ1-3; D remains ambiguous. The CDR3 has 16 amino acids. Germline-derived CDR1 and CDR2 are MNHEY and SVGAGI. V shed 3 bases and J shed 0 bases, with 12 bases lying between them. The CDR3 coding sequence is TGTGCCAGCAGTTATAACCGGGATTACTCTGGAAACACCATATATTTT. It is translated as CASSYNRDYSGNTIYF.

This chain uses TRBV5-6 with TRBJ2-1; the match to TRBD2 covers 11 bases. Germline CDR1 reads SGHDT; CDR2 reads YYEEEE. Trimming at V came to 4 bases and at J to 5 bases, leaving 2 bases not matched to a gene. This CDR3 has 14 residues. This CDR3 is CASSRLAGNNEQFF. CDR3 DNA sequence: TGTGCCAGCAGCCGACTAGCGGGGAACAATGAGCAGTTCTTC.

In nucleotides, the CDR3 is TGTGCCACCCGGGAGGGGAGAGGCACAGATACGCAGTATTTT. The encoded protein is CATREGRGTDTQYF. This chain links TRBV2 with TRBJ2-3; TRBD2 matches at 8 bases. With 10 bases clipped from V and 1 base from J, the junction kept 7 bases outside the gene matches. CDR1 is SNHLY, CDR2 FYNNEI, per germline. This CDR3 is built from 14 residues.

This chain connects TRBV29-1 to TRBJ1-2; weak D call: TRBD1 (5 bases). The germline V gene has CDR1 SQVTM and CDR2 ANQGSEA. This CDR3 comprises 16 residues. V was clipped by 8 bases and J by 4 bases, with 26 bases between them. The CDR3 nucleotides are TGCAGCCCCTGGCAAGTGGCCAAAGACGGGGGCTATGGCTACACCTTC. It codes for CSPWQVAKDGGYGYTF.

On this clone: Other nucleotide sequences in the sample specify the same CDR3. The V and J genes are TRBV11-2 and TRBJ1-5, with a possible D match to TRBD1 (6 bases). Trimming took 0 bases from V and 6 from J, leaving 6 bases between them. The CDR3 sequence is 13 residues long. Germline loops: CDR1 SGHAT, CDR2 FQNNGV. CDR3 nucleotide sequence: TGTGCCAGCAGCTTAGACAGGGGTCAGCCCCAGCATTTT. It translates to CASSLDRGQPQHF. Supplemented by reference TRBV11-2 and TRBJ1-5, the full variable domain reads EAGVAQSPRYKIIEKRQSVAFWCNPISGHATLYWYQQILGQGPKLLIQFQNNGVVDDSQLPKDRFSAERLKGVDSTLKIQPAKLEDSAVYLCASSLDRGQPQHFGDGTRLSIL.

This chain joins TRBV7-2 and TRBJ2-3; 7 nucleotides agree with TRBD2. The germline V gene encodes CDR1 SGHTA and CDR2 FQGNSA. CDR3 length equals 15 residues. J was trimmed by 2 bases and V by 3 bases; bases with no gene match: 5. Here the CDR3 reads CASSFSAGLTDTQYF. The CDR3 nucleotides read TGTGCCAGCAGCTTTTCAGCGGGACTCACAGATACGCAGTATTTT.

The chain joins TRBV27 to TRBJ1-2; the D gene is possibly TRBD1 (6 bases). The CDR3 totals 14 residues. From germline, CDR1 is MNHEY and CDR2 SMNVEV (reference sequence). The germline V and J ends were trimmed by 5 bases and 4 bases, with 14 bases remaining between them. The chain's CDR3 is CASSPGTSSYGYTF. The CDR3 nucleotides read TGTGCCAGCAGTCCAGGGACATCGAGCTATGGCTACACCTTC.

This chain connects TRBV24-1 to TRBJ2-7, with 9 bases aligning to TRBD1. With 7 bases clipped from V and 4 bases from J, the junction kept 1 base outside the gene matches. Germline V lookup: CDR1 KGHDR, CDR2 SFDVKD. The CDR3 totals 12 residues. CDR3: CATRDRGYEQYF. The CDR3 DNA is TGTGCCACCAGGGACAGGGGTTACGAGCAGTACTTC.